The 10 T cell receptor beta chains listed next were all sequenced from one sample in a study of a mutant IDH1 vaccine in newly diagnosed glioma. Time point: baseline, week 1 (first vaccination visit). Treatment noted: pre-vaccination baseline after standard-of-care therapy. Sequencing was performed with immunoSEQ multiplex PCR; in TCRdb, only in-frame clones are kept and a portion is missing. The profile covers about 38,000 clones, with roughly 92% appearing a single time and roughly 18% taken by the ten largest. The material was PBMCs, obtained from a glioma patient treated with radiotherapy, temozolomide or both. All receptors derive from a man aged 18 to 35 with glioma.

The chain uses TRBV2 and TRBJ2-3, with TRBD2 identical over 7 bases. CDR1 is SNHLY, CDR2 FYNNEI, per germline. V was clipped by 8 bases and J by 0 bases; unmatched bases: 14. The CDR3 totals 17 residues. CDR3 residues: CASPGALTSASTDTQYF. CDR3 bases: TGTGCCAGCCCCGGCGCTTTAACTAGCGCTAGCACAGATACGCAGTATTTT.

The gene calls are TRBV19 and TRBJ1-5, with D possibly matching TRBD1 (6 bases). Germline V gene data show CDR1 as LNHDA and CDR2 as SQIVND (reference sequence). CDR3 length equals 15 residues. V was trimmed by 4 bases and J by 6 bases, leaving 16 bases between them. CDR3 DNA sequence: TGTGCCAGTAGTACCCGGGACACACCAGGTCAGCCCCAGCATTTT. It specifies CASSTRDTPGQPQHF. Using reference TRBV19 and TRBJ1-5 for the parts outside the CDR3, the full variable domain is DGGITQSPKYLFRKEGQNVTLSCEQNLNHDAMYWYRQDPGQGLRLIYYSQIVNDFQKGDIAEGYSVSREKKESFPLTVTSAQKNPTAFYLCASSTRDTPGQPQHFGDGTRLSIL.

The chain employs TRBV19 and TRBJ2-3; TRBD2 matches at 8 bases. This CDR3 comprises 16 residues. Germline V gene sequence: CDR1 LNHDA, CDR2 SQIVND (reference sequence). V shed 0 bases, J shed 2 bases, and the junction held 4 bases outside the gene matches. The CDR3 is CASSIEYGRATDTQYF. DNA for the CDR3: TGTGCCAGTAGTATAGAGTACGGGAGGGCCACAGATACGCAGTATTTT. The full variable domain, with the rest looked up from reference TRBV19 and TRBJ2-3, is DGGITQSPKYLFRKEGQNVTLSCEQNLNHDAMYWYRQDPGQGLRLIYYSQIVNDFQKGDIAEGYSVSREKKESFPLTVTSAQKNPTAFYLCASSIEYGRATDTQYFGPGTRLTVL.

CDR3 amino acids: CASSVAGGEETQYF. CDR3 nucleotide sequence: TGTGCCAGCAGCGTAGCGGGGGGTGAAGAGACCCAGTACTTC. The genes are TRBV9 and TRBJ2-5; 7 bases map to TRBD2. Trimming took 0 bases from V and 3 from J; bases not matched to a gene: 2. The length of the CDR3 is 14 residues. Germline assignment: CDR1 SGDLS and CDR2 YYNGEE.

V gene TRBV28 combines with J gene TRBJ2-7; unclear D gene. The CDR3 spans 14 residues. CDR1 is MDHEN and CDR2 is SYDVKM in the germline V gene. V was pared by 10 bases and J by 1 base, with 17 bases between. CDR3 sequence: CATHPTGSSYEQYF. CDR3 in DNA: TGTGCCACCCACCCTACGGGCTCATCCTACGAGCAGTACTTC.

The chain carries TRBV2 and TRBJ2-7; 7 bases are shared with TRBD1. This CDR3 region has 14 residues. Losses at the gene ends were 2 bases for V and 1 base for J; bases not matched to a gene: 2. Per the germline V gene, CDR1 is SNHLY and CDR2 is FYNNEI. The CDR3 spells CASSEQGESYEQYF. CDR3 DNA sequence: TGTGCCAGCAGTGAACAGGGGGAATCCTACGAGCAGTACTTC.

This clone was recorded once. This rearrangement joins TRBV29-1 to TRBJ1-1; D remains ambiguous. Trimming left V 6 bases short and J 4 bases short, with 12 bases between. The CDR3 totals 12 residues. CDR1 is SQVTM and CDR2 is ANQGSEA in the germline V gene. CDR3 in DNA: TGCAGCGTCCCCGATTTAGGCACTGAAGCTTTCTTT. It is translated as CSVPDLGTEAFF.

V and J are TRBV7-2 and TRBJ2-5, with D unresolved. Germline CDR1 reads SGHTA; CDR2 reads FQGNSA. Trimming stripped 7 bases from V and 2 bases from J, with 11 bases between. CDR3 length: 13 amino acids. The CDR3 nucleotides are TGTGCCAGCACCCGTCCCTCGCAAGAGACCCAGTACTTC. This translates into CASTRPSQETQYF.

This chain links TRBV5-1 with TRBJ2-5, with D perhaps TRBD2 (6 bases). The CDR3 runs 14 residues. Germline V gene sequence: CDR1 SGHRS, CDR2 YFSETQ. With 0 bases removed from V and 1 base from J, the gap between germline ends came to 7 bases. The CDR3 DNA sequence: TGCGCCAGCAGCTTGGGGGACTCCCAAGAGACCCAGTACTTC. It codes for CASSLGDSQETQYF. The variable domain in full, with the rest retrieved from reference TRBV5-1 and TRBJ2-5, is KAGVTQTPRYLIKTRGQQVTLSCSPISGHRSVSWYQQTPGQGLQFLFEYFSETQRNKGNFPGRFSGRQFSNSRSEMNVSTLELGDSALYLCASSLGDSQETQYFGPGTRLLVL.

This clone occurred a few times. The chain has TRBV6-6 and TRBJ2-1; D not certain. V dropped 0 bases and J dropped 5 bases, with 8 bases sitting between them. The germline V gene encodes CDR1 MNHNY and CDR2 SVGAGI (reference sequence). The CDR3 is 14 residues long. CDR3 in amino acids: CASSYSIEDNEQFF. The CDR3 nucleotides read TGTGCCAGCAGTTACTCGATAGAGGACAATGAGCAGTTCTTC.